These 9 T cell receptor beta chains came from one sample sequenced in a study of blood T cell repertoires in COVID-19. Sequencing used immunoSEQ multiplex PCR; TCRdb keeps in-frame clones, though not all of them. The sample has some 200,000 clones, roughly four fifths seen once. The specimen sequenced was peripheral blood. These receptors were collected from a woman aged 40 to 49 with acute or convalescent COVID-19.

This clone occurred a few times. The CDR3 nucleotides read TGTGCCAGCAGTCTAGCCCACCCCGGGAGCACAGATACGCAGTATTTT. Its protein product is CASSLAHPGSTDTQYF. The chain combines TRBV27 with TRBJ2-3, with D possibly TRBD2 on 5 matching bases. Trimming pared 5 bases from V and 0 bases from J, leaving 15 bases between. The CDR3 sequence is 16 residues long. CDR1 MNHEY and CDR2 SMNVEV come from the germline V gene (reference sequence).

The rearrangement joins TRBV3-1 (or the pseudogene TRBV3-2) to TRBJ1-2; D ambiguous. This CDR3 has 19 residues. Trimming pared 1 base from V and 5 bases from J, leaving 26 bases between. CDR1 LGHDT and CDR2 YNNKEL come from the germline V gene (reference sequence). CDR3 in amino acids: CASSQGVSPLREQRYGYTF. The CDR3 nucleotides are TGTGCCAGCAGCCAAGGGGTATCCCCCTTGAGGGAACAACGGTATGGCTACACCTTC.

In this sample, this clone turned up a few times. J is TRBJ1-2 and V is TRBV20-1; D is perhaps TRBD1 (6 bases). This CDR3 has 11 amino acids. Germline CDR1 DFQATT, CDR2 SNEGSKA (reference sequence). V lost 5 bases to trimming and J lost 6 bases, with 10 bases between them. The CDR3 loop is CSAPGENGYTF. In nucleotides, the CDR3 is TGCAGTGCTCCAGGGGAAAATGGCTACACCTTC.

The chain is built from TRBV25-1 and TRBJ2-1; 11 bases line up with TRBD2. The V segment lost 4 bases and the J segment 7 bases; nucleotides outside the gene matches: 9. This CDR3 is 16 amino acids long. CDR1 is MGHDK, CDR2 SYGVNS, per germline. The CDR3 here is CASSALSSGGANEQFF. The DNA of the CDR3 is TGTGCCAGCAGTGCCCTGAGTAGCGGGGGGGCAAATGAGCAGTTCTTC. The variable domain in full, with the rest retrieved from reference TRBV25-1 and TRBJ2-1, is EADIYQTPRYLVIGTGKKITLECSQTMGHDKMYWYQQDPGMELHLIHYSYGVNSTEKGDLSSESTVSRIRTEHFPLTLESARPSHTSQYLCASSALSSGGANEQFFGPGTRLTVL.

This chain connects TRBV11-2 to TRBJ2-5; D remains unclear. Trimming removed 7 bases at V and 4 bases at J, with 7 bases between. Germline V gene data show CDR1 as SGHAT and CDR2 as FQNNGV. The CDR3 has 11 amino acids. The CDR3 bases are TGTGCCAGCATGGGCGCAGAGACCCAGTACTTC. Its translation: CASMGAETQYF.

This chain uses TRBV19 with TRBJ1-1, with TRBD1 identical over 7 bases. This CDR3 has 15 residues. V lost 5 bases and J lost 0; bases outside the gene matches: 6. Germline V gene lookup returns CDR1 LNHDA and CDR2 SQIVND (reference sequence). The CDR3 coding sequence is TGTGCCAGTAGTGCCTGGGGACAGTTGAACACTGAAGCTTTCTTT. Its translation: CASSAWGQLNTEAFF. The whole variable domain, remainder taken from reference TRBV19 and TRBJ1-1, is DGGITQSPKYLFRKEGQNVTLSCEQNLNHDAMYWYRQDPGQGLRLIYYSQIVNDFQKGDIAEGYSVSREKKESFPLTVTSAQKNPTAFYLCASSAWGQLNTEAFFGQGTRLTVV.

This clone was recorded only once. J is TRBJ2-7 and V is TRBV11-3; TRBD2 matches at 14 bases. The CDR3 totals 16 residues. Germline values: CDR1 SGHNT, CDR2 YENEEA. Trimming took 5 bases from V and 4 from J; bases not matched to a gene: 7. CDR3 bases: TGTGCCAGCAGCGCCGGGACTAGCGGGGGCCTGTACGAGCAGTACTTC. This encodes CASSAGTSGGLYEQYF.

The J gene is TRBJ2-3, the V gene TRBV6-5, with 8 positions matching TRBD1. The V gene's germline CDR1 is MNHEY and CDR2 SVGAGI. V lost 5 bases to trimming and J lost 4 bases; unmatched junction nucleotides: 8. CDR3 length: 15 amino acids. This chain's CDR3 is CASSLQGARADTQYF. In DNA, the CDR3 is TGTGCCAGCAGTCTCCAGGGGGCTCGGGCAGATACGCAGTATTTT.

The gene calls are TRBV7-3 and TRBJ2-2; D remains ambiguous. Germline-derived CDR1 and CDR2 are SGHTA and FQGTGA. The ends were cut back, 4 bases at V and 2 bases at J, with 5 bases in the middle. This CDR3 spans 13 amino acids. CDR3 DNA sequence: TGTGCCAGCAGCTCGCGAAACACCGGGGAGCTGTTTTTT. Translating gives CASSSRNTGELFF.